Presented here are 29 T cell receptor beta chains from one specimen sequenced in a study of T cell responses to AZD1222 COVID-19 vaccine listed by TCRdb under 2021. To prepare the library, the immunoSEQ multiplex PCR assay was applied. Imported from immuneACCESS, the table was reduced by TCRdb to in-frame sequences with V and J called. These copies leave out some clones; in studies compared against another copy, an unresolved V gene accounts for under half, and the cause of the remainder is not known. The sample table contains about 86,000 clones; only one count was recorded for about nine tenths of them. Around 2.8% of the sample is taken by the ten largest. Interpreted using the paper, the time point label stands for: baseline before first vaccination. Here the sequenced sample was peripheral blood, taken on day 0 of AZD1222 vaccination. Source of these receptors: an adult in good health.

The CDR3: CASSYPRGTLGETQYF. CDR3 in DNA: TGTGCCAGCAGTTACCCGCGAGGGACTTTGGGAGAGACCCAGTACTTC. The gene calls are TRBV6-5 and TRBJ2-5; TRBD2 might be the D (6 bases). The V gene's germline CDR1 is MNHEY and CDR2 SVGAGI. This CDR3 is 16 amino acids long. The germline V and J ends were trimmed by 2 bases and 4 bases, with 17 bases remaining between them.

The chain joins TRBV27 to TRBJ2-1; D not certain. This CDR3 has 12 amino acids. Germline V lookup: CDR1 MNHEY, CDR2 SMNVEV (reference sequence). The germline V and J ends were trimmed by 7 bases and 6 bases, with 10 bases remaining between them. The CDR3 nucleotides read TGTGCCAGCACTGGGCTGGTCAATGAGCAGTTCTTC. Amino acids: CASTGLVNEQFF.

This chain uses TRBV18 with TRBJ1-2; D is undetermined. The CDR3 has 13 residues. The germline gives CDR1 KGHSH, CDR2 LQKENI. Trimming pared 3 bases from V and 2 bases from J, leaving 7 bases between. The CDR3 spells CASSPGGNYGYTF. Here the CDR3 DNA reads TGTGCCAGCTCACCGGGAGGGAACTATGGCTACACCTTC.

The chain links TRBV19 to TRBJ1-6; D gene ambiguous. The ends were cut back, 4 bases at V and 0 bases at J, with 10 bases in the middle. CDR3 length: 16 residues. CDR1 and CDR2 (germline): LNHDA, SQIVND (reference sequence). Here the CDR3 DNA reads TGTGCCAGTAGTACCTACTTGAGCTCCTATAATTCACCCCTCCACTTT. It specifies CASSTYLSSYNSPLHF. The whole variable domain, remainder taken from reference TRBV19 and TRBJ1-6, is DGGITQSPKYLFRKEGQNVTLSCEQNLNHDAMYWYRQDPGQGLRLIYYSQIVNDFQKGDIAEGYSVSREKKESFPLTVTSAQKNPTAFYLCASSTYLSSYNSPLHFGNGTRLTVT.

The genes are TRBV10-2 and TRBJ2-2, with 7 bases lining up with TRBD1. CDR3 size: 14 residues. Germline V gene data show CDR1 as WSHSY and CDR2 as SAAADI. Trimming removed 4 bases from V and 3 bases from J; junction bases left unmatched: 2. CDR3 region: CASSAQGYTGELFF. DNA of the CDR3: TGCGCCAGCAGTGCACAGGGGTACACCGGGGAGCTGTTTTTT.

V usage is TRBV19 and J usage is TRBJ1-1; TRBD1 is a possible D gene (6 bases). The CDR3 extends over 13 amino acids. The germline V gene has CDR1 LNHDA and CDR2 SQIVND (reference sequence). Trimming stripped 4 bases from V and 8 bases from J, with 14 bases between. The CDR3 bases are TGTGCCAGTAGTACGTATCAGGGGAGGGAAGCTTTCTTT. Translated: CASSTYQGREAFF.

The chain carries TRBV9 and TRBJ2-2, with a possible D match to TRBD1 (5 bases). From germline, CDR1 is SGDLS and CDR2 YYNGEE. The CDR3 has 15 residues. The V end was cut by 0 bases, the J end by 4 bases, with 10 bases between. CDR3 nucleotides: TGTGCCAGCAGCGTAGCCCCAGGGCCCACCGGGGAGCTGTTTTTT. Protein product: CASSVAPGPTGELFF.

The rearrangement joins TRBV12-3 or TRBV12-4 to TRBJ1-5; D is unresolved. CDR3 length: 13 amino acids. The V gene lost 6 bases and the J gene lost 3 bases, with 9 bases spanning the gap. The DNA of the CDR3 is TGTGCCAGCAGCGCCAGTTTCAATCAGCCCCAGCATTTT. It codes for CASSASFNQPQHF.

The rearrangement links TRBV28 to TRBJ2-7; 7 bases align to TRBD2. The CDR3 is made up of 15 amino acids. Germline values: CDR1 MDHEN, CDR2 SYDVKM. V shed 7 bases and J 7 bases; nucleotides not matched to a gene: 16. As DNA, the CDR3 is TGTGCCAGCAACGAGGGGACGGCGGGAGCGGGGGAGCAGTACTTC. This translates into CASNEGTAGAGEQYF.

The chain carries TRBV10-2 and TRBJ1-2; TRBD1 might be the D (5 bases). Germline assignment: CDR1 WSHSY and CDR2 SAAADI. CDR3 length: 14 residues. V was trimmed by 0 bases and J by 4 bases, leaving 9 bases between them. For the CDR3, the DNA is TGCGCCAGCAGTGAGTCGGGGCGAGGCTATGGCTACACCTTC. Its translation is CASSESGRGYGYTF.

The rearrangement links TRBV6-2 or TRBV6-3 to TRBJ2-4; D remains ambiguous. V lost 2 bases and J 0 bases, leaving 5 bases between the germline ends. CDR3 length: 14 residues. Germline assignment: CDR1 MNHEY and CDR2 SVGEGT. The CDR3, as DNA: TGTGCCAGCAGTTACAGAGGAGCCAAAAACATTCAGTACTTC. Its protein product is CASSYRGAKNIQYF.

The chain employs TRBV7-8 and TRBJ2-3; either TRBD1 or TRBD2 may fit D (5 bases each). Germline V gene data show CDR1 as SGHVS and CDR2 as FQNEAQ. The CDR3 sequence is 15 residues long. Trimming removed 4 bases at V and 0 bases at J, with 11 bases between. CDR3 residues: CASSWGTASTDTQYF. CDR3 DNA sequence: TGTGCCAGCAGCTGGGGGACCGCTAGCACAGATACGCAGTATTTT.

J is TRBJ1-1 and V is TRBV4-1; D is ambiguous. Trimming cost V 1 base and J 8 bases, with 17 bases left between them. This CDR3 spans 15 amino acids. Germline-derived CDR1 and CDR2 are MGHRA and YSYEKL. The CDR3 bases are TGCGCCAGCAGCCAAGGTCGAGGGTTGGCAGCCGAAGCTTTCTTT. Amino acid sequence: CASSQGRGLAAEAFF.

The chain joins TRBV15 to TRBJ2-7; 7 bases are shared with TRBD1. Per germline, CDR1 LNHNV and CDR2 YYDKDF (reference sequence). The V and J ends lost 4 bases and 2 bases, in that order; junction bases with no gene match: 11. The CDR3 runs to 16 residues. The CDR3 sequence: CATSNFDRDSPYEQYF. The CDR3 DNA reads TGTGCCACCAGCAACTTCGACCGGGACAGTCCCTACGAGCAGTACTTC.

The chain recombines TRBV14 with TRBJ1-2; possible D gene TRBD1, 6 bases. V was shortened by 1 base and J by 6 bases, with 15 bases between the two germline ends. The CDR3 is 15 amino acids. From germline, CDR1 is SGHDN and CDR2 FVKESK. The CDR3 bases are TGTGCCAGCAGCCAAGGCTGGGGGGCATTAAATGGCTACACCTTC. It encodes CASSQGWGALNGYTF.

The gene calls are TRBV5-4 and TRBJ1-1; unclear D gene. Per germline, CDR1 SGHNT and CDR2 YYREEE (reference sequence). The CDR3 sequence is 15 residues long. Trimming stripped 0 bases from V and 7 bases from J, with 16 bases between. CDR3 bases: TGTGCCAGCAGCTTGGGGGTTAACAGAGTTCTTGAAGCTTTCTTT. Translation: CASSLGVNRVLEAFF.

This chain links TRBV7-9 with TRBJ2-1, with 7 bases identical to TRBD2. CDR3 length: 16 residues. CDR1 and CDR2 from the germline V gene are SEHNR and FQNEAQ (reference sequence). Unmatched junction bases numbered 6, after V lost 2 bases and J lost 2 bases. The CDR3 spells CASSLSAGVPYNEQFF. In DNA form, the CDR3 reads TGTGCCAGCAGCTTATCGGCGGGAGTTCCCTACAATGAGCAGTTCTTC.

This clone showed up just a few times. J is TRBJ2-2 and V is TRBV6-4; possibly TRBD2 for D (6 bases). V dropped 4 bases and J dropped 5 bases, with 11 bases sitting between them. The CDR3 is 14 amino acids. Looked up from germline, CDR1 is MRHNA and CDR2 is SNTAGT. The CDR3 region has the DNA TGTGCCAGCAGTGTGGAGGGTGGAACCGGGGAGCTGTTTTTT. Translating it yields CASSVEGGTGELFF.

The chain has TRBV18 and TRBJ1-3; D unclear. Germline CDR1 and CDR2: KGHSH and LQKENI. Trimming shortened V by 2 bases and J by 2 bases, and 7 bases separated the two germline ends. CDR3 size: 14 residues. The chain's CDR3 is CASSPVITGNTIYF. CDR3 bases: TGTGCCAGCTCACCAGTCATCACTGGAAACACCATATATTTT.

The genes are TRBV27 and TRBJ1-1; TRBD1 agrees at 9 bases. The V gene's germline CDR1 is MNHEY and CDR2 SMNVEV (reference sequence). J gave up 1 base and V 10 bases, and 19 bases lay outside the gene matches. This CDR3 contains 18 residues. Here the CDR3 reads CATKTGGLLSRPNTEAFF. In DNA form, the CDR3 reads TGTGCCACCAAGACAGGGGGTTTACTCTCTCGCCCGAACACTGAAGCTTTCTTT.

The chain recombines TRBV10-1 with TRBJ2-3; TRBD2 matches at 10 bases. V lost 4 bases, J lost 0 bases, and 4 bases stayed unmatched. In germline, CDR1 is WNHNN, CDR2 SYGVQD (reference sequence). CDR3 length: 16 residues. The CDR3 spells CASSAGSGGSTDTQYF. DNA of the CDR3: TGCGCCAGCAGTGCTGGTAGCGGGGGGAGCACAGATACGCAGTATTTT.

The chain joins TRBV29-1 to TRBJ1-1; D might be TRBD1 (6 bases). From germline, CDR1 is SQVTM and CDR2 ANQGSEA. The CDR3 is made up of 14 amino acids. Between the trimmed V and J ends, which lost 4 bases and 2 bases, there was a span of 14 bases. CDR3: CSVAGGADNTEAFF. The CDR3, as DNA: TGCAGCGTTGCGGGGGGCGCGGATAACACTGAAGCTTTCTTT.

This clone was counted once. In DNA form, the CDR3 reads TGTGCCAGCAGCTTGCGGGATATGGACGGGGTCGGGAAACTGTTTTTT. Its protein is CASSLRDMDGVGKLFF. This chain links TRBV5-5 with TRBJ1-4; D gene unclear. CDR1 and CDR2 (germline): SGHKS, YYEKEE (reference sequence). The length of the CDR3 is 16 residues. Trimming took off 1 base at V and 11 bases at J, with 21 bases between the two ends.

The V and J genes are TRBV27 and TRBJ2-7; 9 bases line up with TRBD1. Germline V gene data show CDR1 as MNHEY and CDR2 as SMNVEV (reference sequence). The CDR3 consists of 16 residues. The junction had 10 bases not matched to a gene; V was cut back by 3 bases and J by 4 bases. The DNA of the CDR3 is TGTGCCAGCAGTTTGACTGGACAGGGGTGGTCTTACGAGCAGTACTTC. It encodes CASSLTGQGWSYEQYF.

The chain has TRBV5-1 and TRBJ2-1; D not resolved. This CDR3 has 14 amino acids. V lost 0 bases to trimming and J lost 6 bases, with 10 bases between them. Germline assignment: CDR1 SGHRS and CDR2 YFSETQ. The CDR3 DNA follows: TGCGCCAGCAGCTTGGAGGTCCGGACCAATGAGCAGTTCTTC. Protein product: CASSLEVRTNEQFF.

The rearrangement joins TRBV15 to TRBJ2-7, with D unclear. The germline CDR1 and CDR2 sequences are LNHNV and YYDKDF (reference sequence). This CDR3 spans 14 amino acids. The V gene lost 4 bases and the J gene lost 7 bases, with 17 bases spanning the gap. CDR3 residues: CATSTRNTQREQYF. CDR3 nucleotide sequence: TGTGCCACCAGCACGAGGAACACTCAGAGGGAGCAGTACTTC.

The chain recombines TRBV5-1 with TRBJ1-5; D is perhaps TRBD1 (6 bases). The ends were cut back, 4 bases at V and 0 bases at J, with 14 bases in the middle. The CDR3 is 16 amino acids. Per germline, CDR1 SGHRS and CDR2 YFSETQ. The CDR3 nucleotides read TGCGCCAGCAGCCCAGGACAGCCCAGTAGCAATCAGCCCCAGCATTTT. Its protein product is CASSPGQPSSNQPQHF. The whole variable domain, filled in from reference TRBV5-1 and TRBJ1-5, reads KAGVTQTPRYLIKTRGQQVTLSCSPISGHRSVSWYQQTPGQGLQFLFEYFSETQRNKGNFPGRFSGRQFSNSRSEMNVSTLELGDSALYLCASSPGQPSSNQPQHFGDGTRLSIL.

The chain has TRBV6-5 and TRBJ1-6; the D is unclear. Germline V gene lookup returns CDR1 MNHEY and CDR2 SVGAGI. This CDR3 comprises 16 residues. V lost 3 bases and J 1 base, leaving 10 bases between the germline ends. The DNA of the CDR3 is TGTGCCAGCAGTTATGGCTCGGCTTCCTATAATTCACCCCTCCACTTT. Protein sequence: CASSYGSASYNSPLHF.

The gene calls are TRBV5-1 and TRBJ1-4, with D perhaps matching TRBD1 (5 bases). Trimming removed 4 bases from V and 8 bases from J, with 18 bases in between. The CDR3 sequence is 15 residues long. CDR1 and CDR2 from the germline V gene are SGHRS and YFSETQ. The CDR3 nucleotides are TGCGCCAGCAGCCTTGGGTATAGGGGTGACGAAAAACTGTTTTTT. Translation gives CASSLGYRGDEKLFF.